The present T cell receptor (beta chain) was sequenced within a study of T cell responses to AZD1222 COVID-19 vaccine. Study-level results: Most donors were white British and more were female, and clonal diversity was possibly underestimated. Spike-specific TCR breadth and depth were elevated following two AZD1222 doses.

As to this clone: Its antigen is unknown.

Clones were read by immunoSEQ multiplex PCR, and TCRdb kept only the in-frame ones, dropping some. The sample comprises under 140,000 clones, about 90% of which are singletons, and about 3.3% rests with the top ten. The clonotype comes from an adult in good health. The material was peripheral blood, obtained on day 0 of AZD1222 vaccination.

The CDR3 DNA reads as TGTGCCAGCACCGGACAGGGTCATGGCTACACCTTC. This translates into CASTGQGHGYTF. The rearrangement joins TRBV2 to TRBJ1-2, with 8 bases matching TRBD1. J lost 6 bases, V lost 7 bases, and 4 bases had no gene match. From germline, CDR1 is SNHLY and CDR2 FYNNEI. The CDR3 covers 12 residues.